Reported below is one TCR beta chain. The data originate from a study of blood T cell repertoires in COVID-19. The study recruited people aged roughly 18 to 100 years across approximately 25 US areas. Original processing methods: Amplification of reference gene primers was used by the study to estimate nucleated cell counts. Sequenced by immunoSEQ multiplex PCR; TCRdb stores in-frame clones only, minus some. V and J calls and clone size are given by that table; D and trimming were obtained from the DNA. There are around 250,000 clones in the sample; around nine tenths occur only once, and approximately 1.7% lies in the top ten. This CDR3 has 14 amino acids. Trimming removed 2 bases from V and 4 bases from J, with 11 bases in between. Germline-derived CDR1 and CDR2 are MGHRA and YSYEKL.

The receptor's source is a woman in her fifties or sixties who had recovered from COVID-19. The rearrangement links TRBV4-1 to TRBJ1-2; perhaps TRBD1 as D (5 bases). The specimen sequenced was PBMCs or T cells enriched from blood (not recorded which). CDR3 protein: CASSQLGLVYGYTF. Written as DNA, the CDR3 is TGCGCCAGCAGCCAACTGGGGCTGGTCTATGGCTACACCTTC.